This T cell receptor beta chain is from a study of Graves' ophthalmopathy and Graves' hyperthyroidism. Of note for this clonotype: Antigen: not known. A junction boundary mismatches the germline segment, possibly from a read error.

The CDR3 loop spans 20 amino acids. Transcripts of RNA were the source for amplifying TCR beta CDR3 regions. The first round was an RT-PCR with HTBI primers, and the second round was a multiplex PCR. TCRdb re-called the multiplex PCR reads with MiXCR, one entry per CDR3 protein. There are some 360,000 distinct CDR3 sequences in the sample; 17% occur only once, and roughly 2.6% lies in the top ten. Hyperthyroidism patients, all newly diagnosed, had under 2 months' duration and ages of 18 to 65. Whole-study findings and limits: A majority of expanded thyroid clonotypes exceeding 0.001 frequency were likewise present in blood. Sensitivity reached more than 70% and specificity 72.22% when the model predicted ophthalmopathy progression.

The sample was peripheral blood. The chain couples TRBV12-3 or TRBV12-4 to TRBJ2-2, with 10 bases matching TRBD2. The receptor was isolated from an adult woman with stable Graves' hyperthyroidism. CDR3 sequence reads: CASSLISSGSRFVNSGDLFF. The CDR3, as DNA: TGTGCCAGCAGTTTAATCTCTAGCGGGAGTCGTTTTGTAAACTCCGGGGATCTGTTTTTT.